Detailed here is one TCR beta chain. This entry comes from a study of siplizumab effects on memory and regulatory T cells. The CDR3 consists of 16 residues. Deletions cut 4 bases from V and 3 bases from J, with 17 bases between. CDR1 SGDLS and CDR2 YYNGEE come from the germline V gene. Each sample contributed 75,000 to 100,000 TCR templates to the assay. Clones were read by immunoSEQ multiplex PCR, and TCRdb kept only the in-frame ones, dropping some. This sample yields 65,000 to 70,000 clones, of which 80% to 90% are seen a single time; 1.7% belongs to the top ten. The rearrangement uses TRBV9 and TRBJ2-4; possibly TRBD1 or TRBD2 for D (5 bases each). The receptor was derived from a human donor in good health. Input material: Tregs sorted from blood. CDR3 residues: CASSLGPGPGKNIQYF. CDR3 nucleotides: TGTGCCAGCAGCCTGGGACCGGGACCAGGCAAAAACATTCAGTACTTC.